Given below is one T cell receptor beta chain in context. The data derive from a study of blood T cell repertoires in COVID-19. Study-wide background: Sources were T cells, B-cell-depleted T cells, or PBMCs; the material itself was cDNA or gDNA.

The V gene lost 4 bases and the J gene lost 1 base, with 13 bases spanning the gap. This CDR3 comprises 15 residues. CDR1 and CDR2 (germline): LGHDT, YNNKEL (reference sequence). Original handling: From reference gene primer amplification, estimates of nucleated cell counts were derived. TCRdb's copy holds only in-frame clones and misses some; the assay was immunoSEQ multiplex PCR. D and trimming were read from the DNA, whereas the V and J calls and clone size are those reported in that table. In the table there are about 99,000 clones, around 89% of which are singletons. This TCR was recovered from a woman aged 55-69 years with acute or convalescent COVID-19. J is TRBJ2-5 and V is TRBV3-1 (or the pseudogene TRBV3-2); perhaps TRBD1 as D (6 bases). Sequenced input: peripheral blood. The CDR3 loop is CASSRVWTAQETQYF. The CDR3 DNA follows: TGTGCCAGCAGCCGAGTTTGGACAGCCCAAGAGACCCAGTACTTC.